This TCR beta chain was obtained from a study of blood T cell repertoires in COVID-19. This clone appeared a few times. The study recruited people aged roughly 18 to 100 years across approximately 23 US areas. Two negative PCRs, clearance, or symptom resolution characterized the recovered Cohort 3 donors. Original handling: Researchers report that nucleated cell counts were estimated from reference gene primer amplification. Clones were read by immunoSEQ multiplex PCR, and TCRdb kept only the in-frame ones, dropping some. V, J and clone size are taken as reported in that table, and D and trimming were inferred from the DNA itself. Counted here are a few hundred thousand clones, about 85% occurring once; the ten biggest clones make up less than 6%. The CDR3 loop spans 13 amino acids. Per germline, CDR1 MNHEY and CDR2 SMNVEV (reference sequence). Trimming took off 8 bases at V and 0 bases at J, with 7 bases between the two ends.

This TCR derives from a woman aged 30 to 39 who had recovered from COVID-19. The rearrangement uses TRBV27 and TRBJ2-2, with unresolved D. What was sequenced was PBMCs or T cells enriched from blood (not recorded which). Here the CDR3 DNA reads TGTGCCAGCCAGACAACGAACACCGGGGAGCTGTTTTTT. This gives the protein CASQTTNTGELFF.